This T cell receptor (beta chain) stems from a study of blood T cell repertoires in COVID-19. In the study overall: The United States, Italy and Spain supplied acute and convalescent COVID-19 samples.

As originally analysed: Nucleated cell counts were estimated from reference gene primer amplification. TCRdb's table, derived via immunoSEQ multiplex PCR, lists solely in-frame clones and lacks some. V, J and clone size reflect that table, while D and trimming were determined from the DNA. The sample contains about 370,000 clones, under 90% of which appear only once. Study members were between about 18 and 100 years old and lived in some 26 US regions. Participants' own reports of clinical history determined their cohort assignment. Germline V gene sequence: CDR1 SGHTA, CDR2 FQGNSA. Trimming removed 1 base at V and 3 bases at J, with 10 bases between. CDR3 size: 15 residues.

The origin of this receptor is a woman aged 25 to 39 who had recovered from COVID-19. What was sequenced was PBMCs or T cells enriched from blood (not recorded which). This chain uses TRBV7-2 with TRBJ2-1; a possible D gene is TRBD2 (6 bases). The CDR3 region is CASSLETSLYNEQFF. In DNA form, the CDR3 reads TGTGCCAGCAGCTTAGAGACTAGTCTCTACAATGAGCAGTTCTTC.